Below, one T cell receptor beta chain is given with its context. Its antigen is not identified. This sample is part of a study of blood T cells in healthy people across ages. The study, taken as a whole, reports: From one million sequenced T cells, diversity estimates were lower bounds.

The V gene lost 1 base and the J gene lost 2 bases, with 11 bases spanning the gap. The germline gives CDR1 SNHLY, CDR2 FYNNEI. The CDR3 consists of 15 residues. A sample-barcoded 5' primer and a J-beta primer mix were used in a second PCR of about 6 to 11 cycles. TCRdb analysed the 5' RACE reads with MiXCR anew, one entry per CDR3 protein. This sample carries 870,000 or so distinct CDR3 sequences, under 30% of them seen once, and the ten largest clones take 15% to 20%. Sequenced: blood. This sequence was found in a woman of 80 years or more in good health. The gene calls are TRBV2 and TRBJ2-5, with D possibly TRBD1 on 6 matching bases. The CDR3, as DNA: TGTGCCAGCAGTGAAGTCACAGGGTGGCAAGAGACCCAGTACTTC. Protein product: CASSEVTGWQETQYF.